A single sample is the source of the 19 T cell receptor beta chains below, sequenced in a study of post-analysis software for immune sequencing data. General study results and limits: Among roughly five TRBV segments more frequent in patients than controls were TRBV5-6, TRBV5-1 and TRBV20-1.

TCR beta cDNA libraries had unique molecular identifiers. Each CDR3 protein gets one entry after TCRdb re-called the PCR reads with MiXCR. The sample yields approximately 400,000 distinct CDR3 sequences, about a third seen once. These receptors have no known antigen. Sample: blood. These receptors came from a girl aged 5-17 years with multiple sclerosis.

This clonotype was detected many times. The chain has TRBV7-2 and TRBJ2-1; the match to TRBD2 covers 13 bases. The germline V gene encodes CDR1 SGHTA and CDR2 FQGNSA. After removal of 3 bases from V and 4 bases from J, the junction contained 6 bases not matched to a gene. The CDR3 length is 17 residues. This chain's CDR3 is CASSLFTSGGAYNEQFF. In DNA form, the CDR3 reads TGTGCCAGCAGCTTGTTTACTAGCGGGGGGGCATACAATGAGCAGTTCTTC.

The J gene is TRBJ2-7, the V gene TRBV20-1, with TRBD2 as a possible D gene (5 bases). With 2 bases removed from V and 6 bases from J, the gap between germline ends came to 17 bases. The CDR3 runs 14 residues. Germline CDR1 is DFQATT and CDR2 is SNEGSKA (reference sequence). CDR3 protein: CSARTGDSFSEQYF. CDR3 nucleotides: TGCAGTGCTAGAACCGGGGATTCGTTCTCCGAGCAGTACTTC.

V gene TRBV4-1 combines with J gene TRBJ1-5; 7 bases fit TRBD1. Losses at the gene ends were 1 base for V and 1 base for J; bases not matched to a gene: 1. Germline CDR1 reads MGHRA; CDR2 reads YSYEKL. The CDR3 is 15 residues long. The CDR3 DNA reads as TGCGCCAGCAGCCAAGCCAGGGGGAGCAATCAGCCCCAGCATTTT. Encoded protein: CASSQARGSNQPQHF.

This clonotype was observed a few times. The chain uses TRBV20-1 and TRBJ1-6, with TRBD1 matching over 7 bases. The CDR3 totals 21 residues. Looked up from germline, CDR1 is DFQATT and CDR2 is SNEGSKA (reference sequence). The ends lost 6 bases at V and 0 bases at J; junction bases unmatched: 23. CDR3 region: CSAIPTRVIRGPPSYNSPLHF. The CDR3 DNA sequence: TGCAGTGCCATTCCAACTAGAGTTATAAGGGGGCCTCCCTCCTATAATTCACCCCTCCACTTT.

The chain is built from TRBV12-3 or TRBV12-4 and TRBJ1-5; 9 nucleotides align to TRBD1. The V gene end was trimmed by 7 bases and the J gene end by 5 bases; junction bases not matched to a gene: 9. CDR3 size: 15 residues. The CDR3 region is CASTLQGARDQPQHF. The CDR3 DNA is TGTGCCAGCACCCTACAGGGGGCAAGGGATCAGCCCCAGCATTTT.

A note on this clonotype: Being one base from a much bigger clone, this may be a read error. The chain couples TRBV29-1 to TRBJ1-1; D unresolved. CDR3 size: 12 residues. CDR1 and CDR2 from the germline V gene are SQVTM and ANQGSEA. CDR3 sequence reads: CSVVGWSTGAFF. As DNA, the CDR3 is TGCAGCGTTGTTGGCTGGAGCACTGGAGCTTTCTTT.

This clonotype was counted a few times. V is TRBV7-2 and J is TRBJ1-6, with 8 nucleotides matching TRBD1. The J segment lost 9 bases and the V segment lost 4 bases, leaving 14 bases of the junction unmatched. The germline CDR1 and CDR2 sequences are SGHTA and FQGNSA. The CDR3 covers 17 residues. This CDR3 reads CASSSSIRGLLGSPLHF. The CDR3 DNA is TGTGCCAGCAGCTCATCTATCAGGGGGCTCTTGGGTTCACCCCTCCACTTT.

The CDR3 nucleotides read TGTGCCAGCAGCTTATGGGGGGACTCCCTCAATGAGCAGTTCTTC. Translated: CASSLWGDSLNEQFF. This chain joins TRBV7-9 and TRBJ2-1, with D possibly matching TRBD2 (6 bases). CDR3 length: 15 residues. Looked up from germline, CDR1 is SEHNR and CDR2 is FQNEAQ (reference sequence). V was clipped by 2 bases and J by 6 bases, with 14 bases between them.

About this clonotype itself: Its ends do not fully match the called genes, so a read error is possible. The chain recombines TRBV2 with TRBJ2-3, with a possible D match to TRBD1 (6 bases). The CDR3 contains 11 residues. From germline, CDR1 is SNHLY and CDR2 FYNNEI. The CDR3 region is CTSMGAYTQYF. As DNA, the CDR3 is TGTACCAGCATGGGGGCATATACGCAGTATTTT.

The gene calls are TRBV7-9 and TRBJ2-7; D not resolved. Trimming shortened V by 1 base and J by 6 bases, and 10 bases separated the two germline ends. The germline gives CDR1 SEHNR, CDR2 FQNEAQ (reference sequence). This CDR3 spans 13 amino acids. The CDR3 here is CASSLVVDGEQYF. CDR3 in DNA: TGTGCCAGCAGCTTAGTGGTCGATGGCGAGCAGTACTTC.

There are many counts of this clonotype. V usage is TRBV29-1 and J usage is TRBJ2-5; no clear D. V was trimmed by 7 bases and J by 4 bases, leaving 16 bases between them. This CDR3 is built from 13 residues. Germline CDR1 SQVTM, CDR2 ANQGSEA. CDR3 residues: CSAVKGMVETQYF. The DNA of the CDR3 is TGCAGCGCCGTGAAGGGAATGGTAGAGACCCAGTACTTC. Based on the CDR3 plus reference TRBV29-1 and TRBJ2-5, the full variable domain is SAVISQKPSRDICQRGTSLTIQCQVDSQVTMMFWYRQQPGQSLTLIATANQGSEATYESGFVIDKFPISRPNLTFSTLTVSNMSPEDSSIYLCSAVKGMVETQYFGPGTRLLVL.

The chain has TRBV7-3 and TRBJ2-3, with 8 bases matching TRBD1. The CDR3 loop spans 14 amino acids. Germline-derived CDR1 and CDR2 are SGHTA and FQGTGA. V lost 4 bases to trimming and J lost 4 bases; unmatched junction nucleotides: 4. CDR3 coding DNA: TGTGCCAGCAGCTCCCCGACAGGGGCAGATACGCAGTATTTT. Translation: CASSSPTGADTQYF.

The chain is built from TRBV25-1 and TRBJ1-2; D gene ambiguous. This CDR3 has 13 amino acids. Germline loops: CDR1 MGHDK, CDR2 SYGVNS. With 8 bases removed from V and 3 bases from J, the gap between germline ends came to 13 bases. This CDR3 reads CASQDRTYYGYTF. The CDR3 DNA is TGTGCCAGCCAGGACCGTACCTACTATGGCTACACCTTC.

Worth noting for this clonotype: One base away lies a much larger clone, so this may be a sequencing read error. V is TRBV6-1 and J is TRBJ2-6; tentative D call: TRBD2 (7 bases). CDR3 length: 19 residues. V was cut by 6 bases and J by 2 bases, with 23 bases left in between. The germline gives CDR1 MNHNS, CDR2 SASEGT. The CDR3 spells CASSPGGRRMSAGANVLTF. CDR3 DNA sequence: TGTGCCAGCAGCCCCGGGGGGCGACGAATGAGCGCTGGGGCCAACGTCCTGACTTTC.

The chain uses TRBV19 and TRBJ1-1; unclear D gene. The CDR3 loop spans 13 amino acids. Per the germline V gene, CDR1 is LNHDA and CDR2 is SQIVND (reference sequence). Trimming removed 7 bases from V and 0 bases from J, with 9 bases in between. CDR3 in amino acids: CASKYNMNTEAFF. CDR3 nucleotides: TGTGCCAGTAAATATAACATGAACACTGAAGCTTTCTTT.

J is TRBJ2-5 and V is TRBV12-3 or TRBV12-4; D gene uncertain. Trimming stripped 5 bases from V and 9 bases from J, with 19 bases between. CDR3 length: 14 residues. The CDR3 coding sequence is TGTGCCAGCAGTCCCCGGGCCAAACCTTGGGCCCAGTACTTC. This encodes CASSPRAKPWAQYF.

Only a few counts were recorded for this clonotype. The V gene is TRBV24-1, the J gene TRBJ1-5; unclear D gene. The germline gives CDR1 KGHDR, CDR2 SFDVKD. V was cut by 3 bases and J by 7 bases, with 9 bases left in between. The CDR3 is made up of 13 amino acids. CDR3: CATSDGVWQPQHF. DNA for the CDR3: TGTGCCACCAGTGATGGGGTTTGGCAGCCCCAGCATTTT.

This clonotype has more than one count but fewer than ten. For the CDR3, the DNA is TGTGCCAGCAGCTACTTGGGGACAGGGGGCTTGACGGGCACAGATACGCAGTATTTT. It is translated as CASSYLGTGGLTGTDTQYF. This chain joins TRBV11-2 and TRBJ2-3; 12 positions agree with TRBD1. Germline lookup yields CDR1 SGHAT and CDR2 FQNNGV. Germline trimming cut 4 bases from V and 1 base from J; bases unmatched to any gene: 12. The CDR3 is 19 amino acids. Using reference TRBV11-2 and TRBJ2-3 for the parts outside the CDR3, the full variable domain is EAGVAQSPRYKIIEKRQSVAFWCNPISGHATLYWYQQILGQGPKLLIQFQNNGVVDDSQLPKDRFSAERLKGVDSTLKIQPAKLEDSAVYLCASSYLGTGGLTGTDTQYFGPGTRLTVL.

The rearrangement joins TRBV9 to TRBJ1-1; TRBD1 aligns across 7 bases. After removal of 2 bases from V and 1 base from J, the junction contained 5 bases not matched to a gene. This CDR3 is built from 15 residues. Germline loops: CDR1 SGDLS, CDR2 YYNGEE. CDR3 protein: CASSVLGTANTEAFF. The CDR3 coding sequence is TGTGCCAGCAGCGTCCTAGGGACAGCGAACACTGAAGCTTTCTTT. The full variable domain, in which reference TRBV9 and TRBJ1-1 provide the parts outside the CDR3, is DSGVTQTPKHLITATGQRVTLRCSPRSGDLSVYWYQQSLDQGLQFLIQYYNGEERAKGNILERFSAQQFPDLHSELNLSSLELGDSALYFCASSVLGTANTEAFFGQGTRLTVV.